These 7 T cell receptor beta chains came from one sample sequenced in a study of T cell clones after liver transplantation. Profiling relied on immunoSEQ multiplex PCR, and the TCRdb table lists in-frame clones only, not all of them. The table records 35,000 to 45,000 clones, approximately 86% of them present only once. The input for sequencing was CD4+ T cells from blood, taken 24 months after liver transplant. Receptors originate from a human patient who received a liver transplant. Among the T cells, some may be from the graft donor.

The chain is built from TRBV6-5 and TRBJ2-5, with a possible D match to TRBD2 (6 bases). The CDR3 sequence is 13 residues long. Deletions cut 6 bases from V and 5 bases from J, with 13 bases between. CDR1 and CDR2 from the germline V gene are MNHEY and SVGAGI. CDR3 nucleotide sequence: TGTGCCAGCAGAATCGGGAGAGGGGAGACCCAGTACTTC. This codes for CASRIGRGETQYF.

The DNA of the CDR3 is TGTGCCAGCAGTTACGGGGGGAGCGGGAGCACAGATACGCAGTATTTT. Its translation: CASSYGGSGSTDTQYF. J is TRBJ2-3 and V is TRBV6-5; possible D gene TRBD2, 6 bases. Germline V gene data show CDR1 as MNHEY and CDR2 as SVGAGI. V was cut by 2 bases and J by 0 bases, with 12 bases left in between. This CDR3 region has 16 residues.

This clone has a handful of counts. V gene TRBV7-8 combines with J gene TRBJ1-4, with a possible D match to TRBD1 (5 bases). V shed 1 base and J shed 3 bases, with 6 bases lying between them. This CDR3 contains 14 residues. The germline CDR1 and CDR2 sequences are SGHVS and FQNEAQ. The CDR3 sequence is CASSLGQPNEKLFF. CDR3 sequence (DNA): TGTGCCAGCAGCTTAGGACAGCCTAATGAAAAACTGTTTTTT.

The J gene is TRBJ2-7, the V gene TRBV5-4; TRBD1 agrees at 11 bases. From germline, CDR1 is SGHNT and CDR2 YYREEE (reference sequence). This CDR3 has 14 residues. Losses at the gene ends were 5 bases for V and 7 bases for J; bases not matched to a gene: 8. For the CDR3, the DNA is TGTGCCAGCAGGGCCGGGACAGGGGGTCGGGAGCAGTACTTC. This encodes CASRAGTGGREQYF.

The CDR3 spells CASSSRTSGRTYEQYF. In DNA, the CDR3 is TGTGCCAGCAGTTCGAGGACTAGCGGGAGAACCTACGAGCAGTACTTC. The chain carries TRBV28 and TRBJ2-7; 13 bases agree with TRBD2. The CDR3 totals 16 residues. Germline lookup yields CDR1 MDHEN and CDR2 SYDVKM. V lost 4 bases and J lost 2; bases outside the gene matches: 5.

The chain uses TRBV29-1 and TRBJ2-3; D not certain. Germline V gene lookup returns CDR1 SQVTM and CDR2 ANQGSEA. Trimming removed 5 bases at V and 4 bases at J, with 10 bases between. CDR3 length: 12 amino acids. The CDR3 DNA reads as TGCAGCGTTCTCACCGCGCCAGATACGCAGTATTTT. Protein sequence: CSVLTAPDTQYF.

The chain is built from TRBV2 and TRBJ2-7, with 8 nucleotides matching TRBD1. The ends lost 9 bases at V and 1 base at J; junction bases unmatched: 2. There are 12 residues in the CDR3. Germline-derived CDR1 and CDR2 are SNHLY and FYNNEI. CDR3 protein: CARQGGSYEQYF. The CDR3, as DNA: TGTGCCAGACAGGGGGGATCCTACGAGCAGTACTTC.